This T cell receptor (beta chain) was identified during a study of shared clonotypes between healthy human individuals. CD45RO-negative CD8 cells positively selected for CCR7 made up the naive population, which excluded terminally differentiated effector memory CD45RA+ cells. V lost 0 bases and J 8 bases, leaving 16 bases between the germline ends. CDR1 MNHEY and CDR2 SVGAGI come from the germline V gene. This CDR3 comprises 15 residues. This table comes from immunoSEQ multiplex PCR, and its TCRdb copy is limited to in-frame clones, with some not included. The sample includes about 1,800,000 clones, 85% to 95% of them seen just once.

Material for sequencing was naive CD8+ T cells sorted from blood. This TCR derives from a young man in good health. The chain has TRBV6-5 and TRBJ1-1; no reliable D call. The CDR3 reads CASSYSEGVFKEAFF. The CDR3 DNA is TGTGCCAGCAGTTACTCGGAGGGAGTCTTTAAAGAAGCTTTCTTT.